The 30 T cell receptor beta chains presented below share a single source sample, sequenced in a study of T-cell memory formation after mild COVID-19. Each CDR3 protein is one row after TCRdb ran MiXCR on the 5' RACE reads. The sample lists tens of thousands of distinct CDR3 sequences; roughly an eighth were seen once. The sequencing sample was made of PBMCs or a T cell subset sorted from them (not recorded which). The receptors here all came from an adult woman who had mild COVID-19 (a few samples of this study predate the infection). Cell type and time point are not known.

This clonotype was seen at least ten times. This chain links TRBV7-9 with TRBJ2-7; 10 nucleotides align to TRBD1. The trim removed 4 bases at V and 4 bases at J, leaving 4 bases unmatched. Germline-derived CDR1 and CDR2 are SEHNR and FQNEAQ (reference sequence). The CDR3 sequence is 14 residues long. For the CDR3, the DNA is TGTGCCAGCAGCTCAGGACAGGGGGGGTACGAGCAGTACTTC. It specifies CASSSGQGGYEQYF.

In this sample, this clonotype turned up a few times. The chain joins TRBV20-1 to TRBJ2-7; 7 bases fit TRBD2. Germline V CDR1 and CDR2: DFQATT, SNEGSKA (reference sequence). CDR3 length: 14 amino acids. J was trimmed by 2 bases and V by 1 base; bases with no gene match: 5. CDR3 nucleotide sequence: TGCAGTGCTAGAGGGATCGGGGGGACCTACGAGCAGTACTTC. Protein product: CSARGIGGTYEQYF.

The rearrangement uses TRBV7-9 and TRBJ2-5; D is perhaps TRBD1 (5 bases). Germline V gene sequence: CDR1 SEHNR, CDR2 FQNEAQ (reference sequence). This CDR3 spans 12 amino acids. Trimming cost V 5 bases and J 7 bases, with 11 bases left between them. The CDR3 is CASSPPQGTQYF. The CDR3 bases are TGTGCCAGCAGCCCCCCCCAGGGGACCCAGTACTTC.

This clonotype occurred many times. DNA of the CDR3: TGCGCCAGCAGCTTCAGGGGAACTAGCACAGATACGCAGTATTTT. Protein sequence: CASSFRGTSTDTQYF. The chain has TRBV5-1 and TRBJ2-3; D might be TRBD1 (6 bases). CDR1 and CDR2 from the germline V gene are SGHRS and YFSETQ. The CDR3 contains 15 residues. V lost 2 bases and J 0 bases, leaving 10 bases between the germline ends.

J is TRBJ2-1 and V is TRBV4-2, with 9 nucleotides matching TRBD2. The CDR3 loop spans 16 amino acids. V gave up 1 base and J gave up 5 bases; unmatched junction bases: 6. Germline-derived CDR1 and CDR2 are LGHNA and YNFKEQ. As DNA, the CDR3 is TGTGCCAGCAGCCAAGCGGCGGGGGGGCGTAACAATGAGCAGTTCTTC. Its protein is CASSQAAGGRNNEQFF.

This clonotype has at least ten counts. The chain joins TRBV27 to TRBJ2-1; TRBD2 might be the D (5 bases). The V gene lost 5 bases and the J gene lost 5 bases, with 16 bases spanning the gap. This CDR3 contains 15 residues. The germline CDR1 and CDR2 sequences are MNHEY and SMNVEV (reference sequence). CDR3 coding DNA: TGTGCCAGCAGTCCCCGAGCTAGCAGAGACAATGAGCAGTTCTTC. This codes for CASSPRASRDNEQFF.

The sample holds many counts of this clonotype. The J gene is TRBJ2-3, the V gene TRBV12-3 or TRBV12-4; D is undetermined. Trimming cost V 0 bases and J 2 bases, with 6 bases left between them. The CDR3 covers 14 residues. The CDR3 DNA reads TGTGCCAGCAGTTTAGCCCGATACACAGATACGCAGTATTTT. It yields the protein CASSLARYTDTQYF.

V gene TRBV12-3 or TRBV12-4 combines with J gene TRBJ2-6, with 7 bases lining up with TRBD2. Trimming cost V 10 bases and J 0 bases; bases outside gene matches: 12. The CDR3 is made up of 17 amino acids. CDR3 protein: CATSWPGGDSGANVLTF. DNA of the CDR3: TGTGCCACCTCTTGGCCGGGGGGAGACTCTGGGGCCAACGTCCTGACTTTC.

The V gene is TRBV6-5, the J gene TRBJ2-3; perhaps TRBD1 as D (6 bases). The V end was cut by 4 bases, the J end by 2 bases, with 13 bases between. CDR3 size: 15 residues. Per germline, CDR1 MNHEY and CDR2 SVGAGI. The CDR3 here is CASSSRNRATDTQYF. The CDR3 bases are TGTGCCAGCAGTTCCCGGAACAGGGCCACAGATACGCAGTATTTT.

This chain's CDR3 is CASSFGTGGYEQFF. DNA of the CDR3: TGTGCCAGTAGTTTCGGGACAGGGGGCTATGAGCAGTTCTTC. V and J are TRBV19 and TRBJ2-1, with 12 bases lining up with TRBD1. The germline CDR1 and CDR2 sequences are LNHDA and SQIVND (reference sequence). The CDR3 length is 14 residues. V shed 5 bases, J shed 8 bases, and the junction held 4 bases outside the gene matches. The full variable domain, in which reference TRBV19 and TRBJ2-1 provide the parts outside the CDR3, is DGGITQSPKYLFRKEGQNVTLSCEQNLNHDAMYWYRQDPGQGLRLIYYSQIVNDFQKGDIAEGYSVSREKKESFPLTVTSAQKNPTAFYLCASSFGTGGYEQFFGPGTRLTVL.

This clonotype was detected only a few times. Relative to the germline gene, one junction end is altered; a read error may explain this. The chain is built from TRBV6-5 and TRBJ2-7; 9 nucleotides align to TRBD2. Germline CDR1 MNHEY, CDR2 SVGAGI. The CDR3 loop spans 14 amino acids. CDR3: CASSMGTSSHEQYF. The CDR3 nucleotides read TGTGCCAGCAGTATGGGGACTAGCTCCCACGAGCAGTACTTC.

This clonotype was seen only a few times. V and J are TRBV5-6 and TRBJ2-7; a weak D match, TRBD2 (6 bases). V lost 4 bases, J lost 1 base, and 18 bases lay in between. The germline V gene has CDR1 SGHDT and CDR2 YYEEEE. CDR3 length: 16 residues. CDR3 sequence reads: CASSPPGSGLSYEQYF. The CDR3 DNA reads as TGTGCCAGCAGCCCCCCGGGGAGCGGGCTTTCCTACGAGCAGTACTTC.

This clonotype appeared a few times. In DNA, the CDR3 is TGCAGCGTTGAACGCCGAGATAACTATGGCTACACCTTC. It yields the protein CSVERRDNYGYTF. V is TRBV29-1 and J is TRBJ1-2; D is undetermined. V lost 2 bases to trimming and J lost 1 base, with 8 bases between them. This CDR3 contains 13 residues. Germline V CDR1 and CDR2: SQVTM, ANQGSEA.

The chain joins TRBV30 to TRBJ1-6, with a possible D match to TRBD1 (5 bases). CDR1 and CDR2 from the germline V gene are GTSNPN and SVGIG (reference sequence). This CDR3 region has 14 residues. Trimming took 1 base from V and 9 from J, leaving 13 bases between them. The DNA for the CDR3 is TGTGCCTGGAGTGCCGGGGGTGAAGCTTCACCCCTCCACTTT. Translating it yields CAWSAGGEASPLHF.

This clonotype was detected many times. V and J are TRBV5-6 and TRBJ2-7; D tentatively reads TRBD1 or TRBD2 (5 bases each). Trimming left V 1 base short and J 2 bases short, with 13 bases between. CDR3 size: 15 residues. Germline V CDR1 and CDR2: SGHDT, YYEEEE. The CDR3 nucleotides read TGTGCCAGCAGCTTGAGAGGGACGGAGCCCTACGAGCAGTACTTC. The encoded protein is CASSLRGTEPYEQYF.

The rearrangement links TRBV29-1 to TRBJ2-5; D uncertain. This CDR3 region has 15 residues. V shed 0 bases and J shed 4 bases, with 15 bases lying between them. Germline CDR1 and CDR2: SQVTM and ANQGSEA. The CDR3 DNA reads TGCAGCGTTGAAGATCTAAGGCCCCGAGGAGAGACCCAGTACTTC. Translation: CSVEDLRPRGETQYF.

The chain joins TRBV12-3 or TRBV12-4 to TRBJ1-1; no reliable D call. The CDR3 runs 13 residues. Trimming left V 4 bases short and J 1 base short, with 7 bases between. CDR3 amino acids: CASSSYGNTEAFF. CDR3 DNA sequence: TGTGCCAGCAGTTCATACGGGAACACTGAAGCTTTCTTT.

The CDR3 DNA is TGCGCCAGCAGCGGCGAAGACTACGAGCAGTACTTC. This sequence encodes CASSGEDYEQYF. V is TRBV5-1 and J is TRBJ2-7; D ambiguous. The CDR3 length is 12 residues. Germline lookup yields CDR1 SGHRS and CDR2 YFSETQ. Trimming pared 4 bases from V and 3 bases from J, leaving 8 bases between.

This clonotype showed up many times. This chain connects TRBV4-3 to TRBJ2-7, with D unresolved. The CDR3 has 14 amino acids. V shed 0 bases and J shed 3 bases, with 9 bases lying between them. Per germline, CDR1 LGHNA and CDR2 YSLEER. CDR3 loop: CASSQDGWDYEQYF. For the CDR3, the DNA is TGCGCCAGCAGCCAAGATGGGTGGGACTACGAGCAGTACTTC.

The chain couples TRBV5-1 to TRBJ2-7; perhaps TRBD1 as D (6 bases). The CDR3 is made up of 13 amino acids. V lost 5 bases and J lost 0, with 9 bases in between. Germline CDR1 SGHRS, CDR2 YFSETQ. Here the CDR3 reads CASRPDSSYEQYF. As DNA, the CDR3 is TGCGCCAGCAGACCGGACAGCTCCTACGAGCAGTACTTC.

The rearrangement joins TRBV11-3 to TRBJ2-5; TRBD1 agrees at 9 bases. There are 17 residues in the CDR3. The junction had 9 bases not matched to a gene; V was cut back by 3 bases and J by 1 base. CDR1 and CDR2 (germline): SGHNT, YENEEA. CDR3 bases: TGTGCCAGCAGCTTTGGACAGGGGCCGAACCCCCAAGAGACCCAGTACTTC. It is translated as CASSFGQGPNPQETQYF.

Only a few counts were recorded for this clonotype. The chain joins TRBV20-1 to TRBJ2-7, with TRBD1 matching 7 bases. The CDR3 has 13 amino acids. Germline V gene sequence: CDR1 DFQATT, CDR2 SNEGSKA (reference sequence). Unmatched junction bases numbered 4, after V lost 1 base and J lost 4 bases. The CDR3 coding sequence is TGCAGTGCTAGAGCCAGGGGGTTTTACGAGCAGTACTTC. Amino acid sequence: CSARARGFYEQYF.

The chain uses TRBV7-9 and TRBJ2-1; 8 bases are a match to TRBD2. Per the germline V gene, CDR1 is SEHNR and CDR2 is FQNEAQ (reference sequence). V was pared by 5 bases and J by 5 bases, with 11 bases of the junction left unmatched. CDR3 size: 16 residues. The CDR3 DNA reads TGTGCCAGCAGCATAATAGCGGGGAGAATAAACAATGAGCAGTTCTTC. Its protein product is CASSIIAGRINNEQFF.

Here the CDR3 DNA reads TGTGCCATCAGTGAGTCAAGGGACAGGGGTGGCAATGAGCAGTTCTTC. Amino acid sequence: CAISESRDRGGNEQFF. The chain is built from TRBV10-3 and TRBJ2-1; 10 nucleotides line up with TRBD1. V was pared by 0 bases and J by 6 bases, with 5 bases of the junction left unmatched. CDR3 length: 16 residues. CDR1 ENHRY and CDR2 SYGVKD come from the germline V gene.

The CDR3 sequence: CASSQGRGGPEQYF. The DNA for the CDR3 is TGTGCCAGCAGCCAAGGGCGGGGGGGACCCGAGCAGTACTTC. This chain connects TRBV4-2 to TRBJ2-7, with 9 positions matching TRBD2. The germline CDR1 and CDR2 sequences are LGHNA and YNFKEQ. The CDR3 runs 14 residues. V gave up 1 base and J gave up 6 bases; unmatched junction bases: 4.

This clonotype turned up a few times. The chain has TRBV13 and TRBJ2-7; D uncertain. The CDR3 sequence is 14 residues long. Trimming removed 0 bases at V and 2 bases at J, with 8 bases between. Germline V CDR1 and CDR2: PRHDT, FYEKMQ (reference sequence). The CDR3 sequence is CASSLGYRTYEQYF. The CDR3 coding sequence is TGTGCCAGCAGCTTAGGCTATCGAACCTACGAGCAGTACTTC.

In this sample, this clonotype turned up many times. This chain uses TRBV27 with TRBJ2-1; 12 bases line up with TRBD2. With 5 bases clipped from V and 4 bases from J, the junction kept 6 bases outside the gene matches. In germline, CDR1 is MNHEY, CDR2 SMNVEV (reference sequence). The CDR3 is made up of 16 amino acids. Written as DNA, the CDR3 is TGTGCCAGCAGTCCCGGGACTAGCGGGTTTTACAATGAGCAGTTCTTC. Protein sequence: CASSPGTSGFYNEQFF.

The chain combines TRBV4-2 with TRBJ2-2; TRBD1 agrees at 8 bases. The J segment lost 1 base and the V segment lost 4 bases, leaving 5 bases of the junction unmatched. The germline CDR1 and CDR2 sequences are LGHNA and YNFKEQ. The CDR3 extends over 16 amino acids. The CDR3 spells CASSRRTGKNTGELFF. For the CDR3, the DNA is TGTGCCAGCAGCCGGAGGACAGGGAAGAACACCGGGGAGCTGTTTTTT.

The V call is TRBV6-4, the J call TRBJ2-7; D remains ambiguous. Trimming left V 6 bases short and J 3 bases short, with 18 bases between. CDR3 length equals 15 residues. Per germline, CDR1 MRHNA and CDR2 SNTAGT. In DNA, the CDR3 is TGTGCCAGCAGCCCGACTCCGTCTAGTCTCTACGAGCAGTACTTC. Its translation: CASSPTPSSLYEQYF.

The rearrangement joins TRBV6-1 to TRBJ2-1; unclear D gene. With 3 bases removed from V and 6 bases from J, the gap between germline ends came to 9 bases. This CDR3 has 13 amino acids. In germline, CDR1 is MNHNS, CDR2 SASEGT. CDR3 amino acids: CASSDYGGNEQFF. CDR3 DNA sequence: TGTGCCAGCAGTGATTACGGCGGCAATGAGCAGTTCTTC.